This record looks at one T cell receptor beta chain sequence and its context. What it binds is not known. This sample is part of a study of T cell repertoires in cytomegalovirus infection. Study-wide background: Researchers turned to recently identified HLA-C-restricted CMV epitopes as well as well-studied HLA-B-restricted ones. Public TCR beta signatures marked donors with CMV infection and the matching HLA.

TCRdb passed the reads through MiXCR, listing each CDR3 protein once. The sample shows hundreds of thousands of distinct CDR3 sequences, roughly 42% of them seen only once. The V gene's germline CDR1 is SGHRS and CDR2 YFSETQ. The CDR3 is made up of 16 amino acids. J was trimmed by 8 bases and V by 0 bases; bases with no gene match: 6. Study results and limitations: Carriage of CMV together with the relevant HLA was identifiable through cumulative public TCR beta family frequency. In two of eight donors, the top clonotype was HLA-C-restricted CMV-specific.

The sequences come from cultured PBMCs, collected from culture after CMV antigen stimulation. This clonotype originated in a human donor in good health (CMV status not recorded). Some clones in this sample may be carry-over from other donors' samples. The gene calls are TRBV5-1 and TRBJ2-1; 12 nucleotides agree with TRBD2. CDR3 sequence (DNA): TGCGCCAGCAGCTTGGGGACTAGCGGGATAAGAGATGAGCAGTTCTTC. Translating it yields CASSLGTSGIRDEQFF.